Sequencing of this T cell receptor beta chain was carried out in a study of shared clonotypes between healthy human individuals. Study-level findings and limits: Of the naive CD4 clonotypes, approximately 5% were shared across a handful of donors.

This table comes from immunoSEQ multiplex PCR, and its TCRdb copy is limited to in-frame clones, with some not included. The table has millions of clones, around 96% seen once; the top ten hold 0.9% to 1.4%. This CDR3 is 13 amino acids long. Trimming removed 3 bases from V and 13 bases from J; junction bases left unmatched: 7. CDR1 and CDR2 (germline): WNHNN, SYGVQD (reference sequence). A word on this clone: No antigen is known for it.

Only CD45RO-negative cells positively selected for CCR7 counted as naive CD8 cells, so terminally differentiated effector memory CD45RA+ cells were excluded. This TCR was recovered from a man between 18 and 35 years old in good health. Sequencing used naive CD8+ T cells sorted from blood. This chain links TRBV10-1 with TRBJ2-1, with 9 bases that match TRBD2. CDR3 amino acids: CASSDLSSGTQFF. The DNA of the CDR3 is TGCGCCAGCAGTGACCTTTCTAGCGGGACCCAGTTCTTC.